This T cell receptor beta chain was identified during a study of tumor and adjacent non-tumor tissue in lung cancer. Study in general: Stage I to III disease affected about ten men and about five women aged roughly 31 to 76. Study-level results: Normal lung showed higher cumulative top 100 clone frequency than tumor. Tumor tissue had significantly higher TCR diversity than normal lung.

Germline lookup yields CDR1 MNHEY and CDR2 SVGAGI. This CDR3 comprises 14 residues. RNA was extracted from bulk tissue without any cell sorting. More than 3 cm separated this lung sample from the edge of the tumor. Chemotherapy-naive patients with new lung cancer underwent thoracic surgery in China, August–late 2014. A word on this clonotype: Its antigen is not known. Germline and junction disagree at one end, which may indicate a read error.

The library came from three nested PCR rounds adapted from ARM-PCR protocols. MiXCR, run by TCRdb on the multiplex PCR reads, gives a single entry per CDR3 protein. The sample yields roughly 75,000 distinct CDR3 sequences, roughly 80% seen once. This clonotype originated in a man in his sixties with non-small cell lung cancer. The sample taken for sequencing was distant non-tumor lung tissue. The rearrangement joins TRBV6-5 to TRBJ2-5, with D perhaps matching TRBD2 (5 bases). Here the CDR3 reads CANSYSGTVGTQYF. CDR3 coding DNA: TGTGCCAACAGTTACTCGGGAACGGTAGGGACCCAGTACTTC.